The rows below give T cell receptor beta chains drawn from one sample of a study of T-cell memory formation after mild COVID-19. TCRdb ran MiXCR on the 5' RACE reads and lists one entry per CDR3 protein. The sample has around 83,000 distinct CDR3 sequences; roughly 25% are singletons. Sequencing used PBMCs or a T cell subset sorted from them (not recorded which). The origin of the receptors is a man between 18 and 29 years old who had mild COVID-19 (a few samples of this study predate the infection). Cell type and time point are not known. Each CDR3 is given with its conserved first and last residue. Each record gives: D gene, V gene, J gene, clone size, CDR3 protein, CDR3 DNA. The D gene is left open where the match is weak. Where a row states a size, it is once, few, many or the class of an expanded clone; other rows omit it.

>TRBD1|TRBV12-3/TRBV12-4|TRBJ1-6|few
CASSPRTGRESPLHF
TGTGCCAGCAGTCCCCGGACAGGCAGGGAATCACCCCTCCACTTT
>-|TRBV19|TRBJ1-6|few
CASSPFRGSSPLHF
TGTGCCAGTAGCCCCTTTCGTGGTAGTTCACCCCTCCACTTT
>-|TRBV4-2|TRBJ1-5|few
CASSQEPGALQPQHF
TGTGCCAGCAGCCAAGAGCCAGGGGCGTTGCAGCCCCAGCATTTT
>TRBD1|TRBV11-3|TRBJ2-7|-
CASSSGQDYEQYF
TGTGCCAGCAGCTCCGGACAGGACTACGAGCAGTACTTC
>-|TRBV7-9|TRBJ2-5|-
CASSYGGVKETQYF
TGTGCCAGCAGCTATGGGGGAGTGAAGGAGACCCAGTACTTC
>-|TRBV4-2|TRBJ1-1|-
CASSQEQVWDTEAFF
TGTGCCAGCAGCCAAGAACAGGTATGGGACACTGAAGCTTTCTTT
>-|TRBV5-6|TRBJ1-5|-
CASSLGPPVTNQPQHF
TGTGCCAGCAGCTTGGGCCCACCTGTCACCAATCAGCCCCAGCATTTT
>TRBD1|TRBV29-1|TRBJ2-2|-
CSVESGGYTGELFF
TGCAGCGTTGAATCAGGGGGCTACACCGGGGAGCTGTTTTTT
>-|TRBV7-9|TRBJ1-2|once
CASSHPLQDGYTF
TGTGCCAGCAGCCACCCCTTACAGGATGGCTACACCTTC
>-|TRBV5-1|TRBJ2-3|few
CASSFTGTSTDTQYF
TGCGCCAGCAGCTTTACAGGGACTAGCACAGATACGCAGTATTTT
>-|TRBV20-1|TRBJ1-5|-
CSARDSFSVLQPQHF
TGCAGTGCTAGAGATTCCTTTTCAGTCCTACAGCCCCAGCATTTT
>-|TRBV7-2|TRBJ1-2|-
CASSTSRGPTYGYTF
TGTGCCAGCAGCACCTCCCGGGGCCCAACGTATGGCTACACCTTC
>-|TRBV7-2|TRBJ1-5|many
CASSSLPAGGGQPQHF
TGTGCCAGCAGCTCCCTACCGGCGGGCGGCGGTCAGCCCCAGCATTTT
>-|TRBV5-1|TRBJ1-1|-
CASGGRGNTEAFF
TGCGCCAGCGGCGGGAGGGGGAACACTGAAGCTTTCTTT
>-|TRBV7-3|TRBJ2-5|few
CASSFLGEETQYF
TGTGCCAGCAGCTTTTTGGGGGAAGAGACCCAGTACTTC
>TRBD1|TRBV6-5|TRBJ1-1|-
CASSYPGTGDTEAFF
TGTGCCAGCAGTTACCCAGGGACAGGGGACACTGAAGCTTTCTTT
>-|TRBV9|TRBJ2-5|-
CASSVASRGPGNIYF
TGTGCCAGCAGCGTAGCTTCCAGGGGCCCGGGTAACATATACTTC
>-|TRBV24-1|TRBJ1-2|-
CATSDSRTYGYTF
TGTGCCACCAGTGATTCCCGTACCTATGGCTACACCTTC
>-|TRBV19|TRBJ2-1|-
CASSNGVHNEQFF
TGTGCCAGTAGTAACGGGGTCCACAATGAGCAGTTCTTC
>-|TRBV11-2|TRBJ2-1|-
CASSVSVYNEQFF
TGTGCCAGCAGCGTTAGCGTATACAATGAGCAGTTCTTC
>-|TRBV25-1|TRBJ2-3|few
CASSESVTADTQYF
TGTGCCAGCAGTGAAAGCGTTACCGCCGATACGCAGTATTTT
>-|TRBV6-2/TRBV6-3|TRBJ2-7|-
CASSYQGGAVSYEQYF
TGTGCCAGCAGTTACCAGGGGGGAGCAGTTAGCTACGAGCAGTACTTC
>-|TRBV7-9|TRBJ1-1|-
CASSWTNTEAFF
TGTGCCAGCAGCTGGACGAACACTGAAGCTTTCTTT
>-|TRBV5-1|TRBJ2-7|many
CASSARGFGEQYF
TGCGCCAGCAGCGCCAGGGGTTTCGGAGAGCAGTACTTC
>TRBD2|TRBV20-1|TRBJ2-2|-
CSARDVLAGDTGELFF
TGCAGTGCTAGAGACGTTCTAGCGGGGGACACCGGGGAGCTGTTTTTT
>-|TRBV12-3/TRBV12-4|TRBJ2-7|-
CASSGLASSYEQYF
TGTGCCAGCAGCGGGTTAGCGAGCTCCTACGAGCAGTACTTC
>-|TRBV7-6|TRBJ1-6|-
CASKKEWDSPLHF
TGTGCCAGCAAGAAGGAATGGGATTCACCCCTCCACTTT
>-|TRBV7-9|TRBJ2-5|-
CASSTEIETQYF
TGTGCCAGCAGCACAGAGATAGAGACCCAGTACTTC
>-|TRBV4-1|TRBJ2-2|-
CASRRGNTGELFF
TGCGCCAGCAGGCGAGGGAACACCGGGGAGCTGTTTTTT
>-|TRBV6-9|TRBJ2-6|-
CASSSHGGARGLTSGANVLTF
TGTGCCAGCAGTTCCCATGGGGGGGCCAGGGGCCTAACCTCTGGGGCCAACGTCCTGACTTTC
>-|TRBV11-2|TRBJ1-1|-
CASSLGGLVTEAFF
TGTGCCAGCAGCTTGGGGGGCCTGGTAACTGAAGCTTTCTTT
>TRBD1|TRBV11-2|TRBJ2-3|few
CASSLAGTGPDTQYF
TGTGCCAGCAGCTTAGCGGGGACAGGGCCGGATACGCAGTATTTT
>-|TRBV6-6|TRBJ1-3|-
CASSPVGGGNTIYF
TGTGCCAGCAGTCCGGTGGGCGGTGGAAACACCATATATTTT